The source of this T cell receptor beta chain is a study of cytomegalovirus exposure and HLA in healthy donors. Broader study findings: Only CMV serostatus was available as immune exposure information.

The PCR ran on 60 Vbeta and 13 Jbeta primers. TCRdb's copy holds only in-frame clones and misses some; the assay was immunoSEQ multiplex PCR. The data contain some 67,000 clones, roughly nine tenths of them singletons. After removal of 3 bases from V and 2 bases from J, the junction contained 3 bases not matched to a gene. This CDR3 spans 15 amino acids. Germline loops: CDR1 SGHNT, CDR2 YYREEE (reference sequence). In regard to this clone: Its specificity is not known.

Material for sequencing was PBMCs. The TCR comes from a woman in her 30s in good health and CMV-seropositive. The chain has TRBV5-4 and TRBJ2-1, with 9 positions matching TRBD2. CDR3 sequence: CASSSGLATYNEQFF. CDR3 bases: TGTGCCAGCAGCTCCGGACTAGCGACCTACAATGAGCAGTTCTTC. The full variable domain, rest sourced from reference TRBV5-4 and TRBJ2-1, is ETGVTQSPTHLIKTRGQQVTLRCSSQSGHNTVSWYQQALGQGPQFIFQYYREEENGRGNFPPRFSGLQFPNYSSELNVNALELDDSALYLCASSSGLATYNEQFFGPGTRLTVL.